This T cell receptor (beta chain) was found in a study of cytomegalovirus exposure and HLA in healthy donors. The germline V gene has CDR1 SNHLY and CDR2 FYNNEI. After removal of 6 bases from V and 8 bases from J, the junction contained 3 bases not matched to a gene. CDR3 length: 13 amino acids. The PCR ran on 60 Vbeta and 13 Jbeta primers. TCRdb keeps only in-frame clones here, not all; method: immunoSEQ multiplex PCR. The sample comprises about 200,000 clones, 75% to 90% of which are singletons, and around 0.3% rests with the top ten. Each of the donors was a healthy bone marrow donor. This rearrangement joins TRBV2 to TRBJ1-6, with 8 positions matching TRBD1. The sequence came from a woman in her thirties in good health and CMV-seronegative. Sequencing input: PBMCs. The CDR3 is CASRTGVHSPLHF. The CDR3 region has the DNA TGTGCCAGCAGGACAGGGGTGCATTCACCCCTCCACTTT.